This is a list of T cell receptor beta chains from one sample in a study of blood T cell repertoires in COVID-19. Profiling relied on immunoSEQ multiplex PCR, and the TCRdb table lists in-frame clones only, not all of them. The sample holds about 46,000 clones, 75% to 90% seen once. Sequencing was done on a sample of peripheral blood. These receptors came from a man over 45 with acute or convalescent COVID-19. Each CDR3 is given with its conserved first and last residue. Fields, in order: V gene, D gene, J gene, clone size, CDR3 DNA, CDR3 protein. The D gene is left open where the match is weak. Clone size is given for some rows only: seen once, a few or many times, or a class if the clone is expanded.

v_call: TRBV19; d_call: -; j_call: TRBJ2-2; clone_size: few; cdr3_nt: TGTGCCAGTAGTATCCCCGTCACCGGGGAGCTGTTTTTT; cdr3_aa: CASSIPVTGELFF
v_call: TRBV9; d_call: TRBD2; j_call: TRBJ2-5; clone_size: -; cdr3_nt: TGTGCCAGCAGCCGTTGGACTAGCGGGAGTTCAGAGACCCAGTACTTC; cdr3_aa: CASSRWTSGSSETQYF
v_call: TRBV2; d_call: TRBD2; j_call: TRBJ2-7; clone_size: once; cdr3_nt: TGTGCCAGCAGCGATAGCGGGGCCTACGAGCAGTACTTC; cdr3_aa: CASSDSGAYEQYF
v_call: TRBV30; d_call: TRBD2; j_call: TRBJ2-2; clone_size: -; cdr3_nt: TGTGCCTGGCGTAGACTAGCGGGATTAGGGACAAACACCGGGGAGCTGTTTTTT; cdr3_aa: CAWRRLAGLGTNTGELFF
v_call: TRBV5-1; d_call: TRBD1; j_call: TRBJ1-1; clone_size: -; cdr3_nt: TGCGCCAGCAGCACAGGGGGCGAGAACACTGAAGCTTTCTTT; cdr3_aa: CASSTGGENTEAFF
v_call: TRBV11-1; d_call: TRBD1; j_call: TRBJ1-2; clone_size: -; cdr3_nt: TGTGCCAGCAGCCCTCAGGGGGCGCAGTATTCCTATGGCTACACCTTC; cdr3_aa: CASSPQGAQYSYGYTF
v_call: TRBV4-1; d_call: -; j_call: TRBJ1-5; clone_size: -; cdr3_nt: TGCGCCAGCAGCCAAGAGGCAGGGGGCAATCAGCCCCAGCATTTT; cdr3_aa: CASSQEAGGNQPQHF
v_call: TRBV5-1; d_call: TRBD1; j_call: TRBJ1-1; clone_size: once; cdr3_nt: TGCGCCAGCAGCTTGGTACCAGGGGGGACGAACACTGAAGCTTTCTTT; cdr3_aa: CASSLVPGGTNTEAFF
v_call: TRBV4-1; d_call: -; j_call: TRBJ1-1; clone_size: -; cdr3_nt: TGCGCCAGCAGCCTAGACCTGACAGCGAACACTGAAGCTTTCTTT; cdr3_aa: CASSLDLTANTEAFF
v_call: TRBV6-1; d_call: TRBD2; j_call: TRBJ2-3; clone_size: -; cdr3_nt: TGTGCCAGCAGTTCCCCGGGAGGGCCCGCAGATACGCAGTATTTT; cdr3_aa: CASSSPGGPADTQYF
v_call: TRBV4-3; d_call: TRBD1; j_call: TRBJ2-1; clone_size: -; cdr3_nt: TGCGCCAGCAGCCAAGATTGGACAGGGACTGAGCAGTTCTTC; cdr3_aa: CASSQDWTGTEQFF
v_call: TRBV7-2; d_call: TRBD1; j_call: TRBJ1-2; clone_size: -; cdr3_nt: TGTGCCAGCAGCGGGAGACAGGGGGCGTATGGCTACACCTTC; cdr3_aa: CASSGRQGAYGYTF